The entry below gives a single TCR beta chain sequence along with its context. Its antigen is unidentified. Some 10^5 TCR templates were measured in each sample. This table comes from immunoSEQ multiplex PCR, and its TCRdb copy is limited to in-frame clones, with some not included. The table lists roughly 100,000 clones, more than 85% of them singletons. The germline CDR1 and CDR2 sequences are SGHAT and FQNNGV. The germline V and J ends were trimmed by 6 bases and 16 bases, with 19 bases remaining between them. CDR3 size: 12 residues. This record comes from a study of siplizumab effects on memory and regulatory T cells. Notes on the study in general: In siplizumab conditions, mappable alloreactive CD4+ clones averaged about 69% Treg-derived, against 25% to 30% in controls. Proliferating Tregs taken from siplizumab cultures were not shown to have a confirmed suppressive function.

The chain couples TRBV11-2 to TRBJ2-1; no clear D gene. The sample consisted of CD4+ T cells sorted from blood. The sequence was obtained from a human donor in good health. For the CDR3, the DNA is TGTGCCAGCAGTACCAGCACGGGCCTCAACTTCTTC. Residues: CASSTSTGLNFF.